This is a list of T cell receptor beta chains from one sample in a study of Graves' ophthalmopathy and Graves' hyperthyroidism. One entry per CDR3 protein results from TCRdb running MiXCR on the multiplex PCR reads. The data show around 1.1 million distinct CDR3 sequences, with less than 45% seen just once and over 8.5% held by the top ten. The source material was peripheral blood or thyroid tissue (not recorded which). Receptors originate from an adult man with Graves' hyperthyroidism. The CDR3 runs from the conserved cysteine through the conserved F or W. Fields, in order: V gene, CDR3 protein.

>TRBV7-8
CASSLIYPGGYGYTF
>TRBV27
CASSLRGRASGGTGELFF
>TRBV9
CASSVEAGLTYEQYF
>TRBV9
CASSGTGLGSPLHF
>TRBV25-1
CASSLDDRLPFHF
>TRBV7-3
CASSQLTGKFTEAFF
>TRBV9
CASIYRGNSPLHF
>TRBV11-2
CASSLFATGSSYNSPLHF
>TRBV25-1
CARSGTGGGYTF
>TRBV2
CASSGPQTPAQPQYF
>TRBV10-3
CASRQGTLIGEKLFF
>TRBV5-1
CASSQWRGETQYF
>TRBV15
CATQGAGKSGETQYF
>TRBV5-1
CASSLDRVAVGYTF
>TRBV12-3/TRBV12-4
CASSLTQGASTNEKLFF
>TRBV6-1
CASSYLVSPGELFF
>TRBV20-1
CSARRLTGPSNQPQHF